The present TCR beta chain was sequenced within a study of T cell responses to AZD1222 COVID-19 vaccine. Findings of the study overall: Seropositivity was recorded at baseline in only a handful of AZD1222 recipients. Among spike-specific TCRs, nearly half reportedly target unmutated variant regions. It should be noted that donors were predominantly white British and more often female, and clonal diversity was possibly underestimated.

The method was immunoSEQ multiplex PCR; TCRdb's version includes in-frame clones alone and lacks a portion of them. The sample consists of 95,000 to 150,000 clones, about 90% of them appearing once. About this clone itself: Its antigen remains unidentified.

V lost 5 bases to trimming and J lost 3 bases, with 13 bases between them. The CDR3 is 14 residues long. Looked up from germline, CDR1 is LNHDA and CDR2 is SQIVND (reference sequence). The sample in question was peripheral blood, obtained on day 0 of AZD1222 vaccination. The genes are TRBV19 and TRBJ1-2, with D maybe TRBD1 (6 bases). The source is an adult in good health. CDR3 coding DNA: TGTGCCAGTAGTGTTCGACAGGCCCACTATGGCTACACCTTC. As protein: CASSVRQAHYGYTF.